This TCR beta chain was sequenced for a study of blood T cells in healthy people across ages. Study-wide points: Significant beta diversity loss was already apparent by age approximately 38, declining roughly linearly.

The CDR3 length is 12 residues. Alongside a J-beta primer mix, a sample-barcoded 5' primer served in a second PCR lasting roughly 7 to 12 cycles. TCRdb ran MiXCR on the 5' RACE reads and lists one entry per CDR3 protein. Among over 1,500,000 distinct CDR3 sequences, 39% were seen once, and the ten largest hold more than 20%. As for this clonotype: Its target is not known. The junction differs from germline at one of its ends, possibly a read error.

The specimen was blood. The source is a human donor in good health. This chain connects TRBV12-3 or TRBV12-4 to TRBJ1-1, with D hard to call. CDR3 nucleotide sequence: TGTGCCTGCAGATTTAATAGGGCTGAAGCTTTCTTT. Encoded protein: CACRFNRAEAFF.